Included here is one T cell receptor (beta chain) sequence, with context. Its antigen remains unidentified. The data derive from a study of T cells after yellow fever vaccination. Trimming removed 2 bases from V and 7 bases from J, with 13 bases in between. The V gene's germline CDR1 is SGHKS and CDR2 YYEKEE (reference sequence). The CDR3 covers 14 residues. TCRdb analysed the 5' RACE reads with MiXCR anew, one entry per CDR3 protein. The table includes some 600,000 distinct CDR3 sequences, roughly a sixth detected once. Study outcomes and limitations: Any FACS-sorted repertoire could hold abundant clonotypes that contaminate it from the bulk population. The CD4 compartment and the CD8 compartment contained a small share of clonotypes in common. Boosting was followed by the reappearance of most primary-vaccination clones (roughly 95% CD4, about 88% CD8).

Specimen: PBMCs, collected 5 to 6 days after the first yellow fever vaccination. The V call is TRBV5-5, the J call TRBJ2-1; D gene ambiguous. The TCR sequence derives from a man aged 18 to 30 who received the YFV17D yellow fever vaccine. This CDR3 is CASSLRDFVNEQFF. The CDR3 nucleotides read TGTGCCAGCAGCTTAAGGGATTTTGTGAATGAGCAGTTCTTC.